Listed below are T cell receptor beta chains from one sample, sequenced in a study of blood T cells in healthy people across ages. One entry per CDR3 protein results from TCRdb running MiXCR on the 5' RACE reads. The profile shows under 2 million distinct CDR3 sequences, about 32% of them singletons. Sequencing was carried out using blood. These TCRs come from a woman in her thirties in good health. CDR3s include the opening cysteine and the closing phenylalanine or tryptophan. The D gene is left open where the match is weak. Rows may omit the clone size; those that give it use once, few, many or a size class.

d_call: TRBD2
j_call: TRBJ2-1
clone_size: many
v_call: TRBV7-8
cdr3_nt: TGTGCCAGCAGTCTCGGGACTAGCGGAGTGTACAATGAGCAGTTCTTC
cdr3_aa: CASSLGTSGVYNEQFF

d_call: TRBD1
j_call: TRBJ1-1
clone_size: few
v_call: TRBV9
cdr3_nt: TGTGCCAGCAGCGTAGACAGGGGAGGGTCTGAAGCTTTCTTT
cdr3_aa: CASSVDRGGSEAFF

d_call: TRBD2
j_call: TRBJ2-3
clone_size: NA
v_call: TRBV4-1
cdr3_nt: TGCGCCAGCAGCCAGAGCGGGAGTACCGCAGATGCGCAGTATTTT
cdr3_aa: CASSQSGSTADAQYF

d_call: TRBD2
j_call: TRBJ2-5
clone_size: NA
v_call: TRBV9
cdr3_nt: TGTGCCAGCAGCTTCACCATAGGGAGGGCCGGAGAGACCCAGTACTTC
cdr3_aa: CASSFTIGRAGETQYF

d_call: NA
j_call: TRBJ1-5
clone_size: NA
v_call: TRBV29-1
cdr3_nt: TGCAGCGTTGAATTGGCAGATAGCAATCAGCCCCAGCATTTT
cdr3_aa: CSVELADSNQPQHF

d_call: NA
j_call: TRBJ1-4
clone_size: few
v_call: TRBV6-1
cdr3_nt: TGTGCCAGCAGTGAAGCGGACGATGAAAAACTGTTTTTT
cdr3_aa: CASSEADDEKLFF

d_call: NA
j_call: TRBJ2-7
clone_size: few
v_call: TRBV9
cdr3_nt: TGTGCCAGCAGCCTCTCTGGCGAGTACGAGCAGTACTTC
cdr3_aa: CASSLSGEYEQYF

d_call: TRBD2
j_call: TRBJ2-1
clone_size: NA
v_call: TRBV10-3
cdr3_nt: TGTGCCATCAGTGAGTCGGGACTAAATGAGCAGTTCTTC
cdr3_aa: CAISESGLNEQFF

d_call: NA
j_call: TRBJ2-1
clone_size: few
v_call: TRBV15
cdr3_nt: TGTGCCACCAGTCATCCGGAGGGCAATGAGCAGTTCTTC
cdr3_aa: CATSHPEGNEQFF

d_call: NA
j_call: TRBJ1-5
clone_size: NA
v_call: TRBV6-6
cdr3_nt: TGTGCCAGCACCCAAACGGGGGCGGGACAGCCCCAGCATTTT
cdr3_aa: CASTQTGAGQPQHF

d_call: NA
j_call: TRBJ2-7
clone_size: few
v_call: TRBV9
cdr3_nt: TGTGCCAGCAGCGTAGCAGCAGGGGTTCCCTACGAGCAGTACTTC
cdr3_aa: CASSVAAGVPYEQYF

d_call: NA
j_call: TRBJ2-2
clone_size: few
v_call: TRBV5-4
cdr3_nt: TGTGCCAGCAGCTTACGGGCCCGTAAATCCGGGGAGCTGTTTTTT
cdr3_aa: CASSLRARKSGELFF

d_call: NA
j_call: TRBJ2-1
clone_size: NA
v_call: TRBV7-9
cdr3_nt: TGTGCCAGCAGCTTATATGGGGGTTGGGGTGAGCAGTTCTTC
cdr3_aa: CASSLYGGWGEQFF

d_call: NA
j_call: TRBJ2-1
clone_size: few
v_call: TRBV29-1
cdr3_nt: TGCAGCGTTGAAACCAGGGTCGCCTACAATGAGCAGTTCTTC
cdr3_aa: CSVETRVAYNEQFF

d_call: NA
j_call: TRBJ2-7
clone_size: few
v_call: TRBV15
cdr3_nt: TGTGCCACCAGCAGAGAGGCGATTAACTCCTACGAGCAGTACTTC
cdr3_aa: CATSREAINSYEQYF

d_call: NA
j_call: TRBJ1-2
clone_size: few
v_call: TRBV20-1
cdr3_nt: TGCAGTGCTAGAGATGGAGGGGTCTATGGCTACACCTTC
cdr3_aa: CSARDGGVYGYTF

d_call: TRBD1
j_call: TRBJ1-4
clone_size: NA
v_call: TRBV7-7
cdr3_nt: TGTGCCAGCAGCCCCACAGGGGGCCGAGCTGAAAAACTGTTTTTT
cdr3_aa: CASSPTGGRAEKLFF

d_call: NA
j_call: TRBJ2-1
clone_size: NA
v_call: TRBV20-1
cdr3_nt: TGCAGTGCCCCCGAGCGTGTTGGATTACATGAGCAGTTCTTC
cdr3_aa: CSAPERVGLHEQFF

d_call: NA
j_call: TRBJ1-4
clone_size: many
v_call: TRBV6-6
cdr3_nt: TGTGCCAGCAGCCTACTTCCAACTAATGAAAAACTGTTTTTT
cdr3_aa: CASSLLPTNEKLFF

d_call: NA
j_call: TRBJ1-1
clone_size: NA
v_call: TRBV4-1
cdr3_nt: TGCGCCAGCAGCCGAGGTCGGGCAGGGCCTCTTGGAGCTTTCTTT
cdr3_aa: CASSRGRAGPLGAFF

d_call: TRBD2
j_call: TRBJ2-7
clone_size: NA
v_call: TRBV7-2
cdr3_nt: TGTGCCAGCAGCTTCTCTCGGGGGGGGCTACCCTACGAGCAGTACTTC
cdr3_aa: CASSFSRGGLPYEQYF

d_call: TRBD2
j_call: TRBJ2-5
clone_size: few
v_call: TRBV6-2/TRBV6-3
cdr3_nt: TGTGCCAGCAGCCTTAGGAGCGGGAGGCCGGAGACCCAGTACTTC
cdr3_aa: CASSLRSGRPETQYF

d_call: NA
j_call: TRBJ1-1
clone_size: NA
v_call: TRBV28
cdr3_nt: TGCGCCAGCAGTTTAAGATTTCTCAGGACAGAACCTGGGACTGAAGCTTTCTTT
cdr3_aa: CASSLRFLRTEPGTEAFF

d_call: NA
j_call: TRBJ2-3
clone_size: few
v_call: TRBV4-1
cdr3_nt: TGCGCCAGCAGCCACCGGGGGGCAGATCCAGATACGCAGTATTTT
cdr3_aa: CASSHRGADPDTQYF

d_call: NA
j_call: TRBJ2-5
clone_size: few
v_call: TRBV20-1
cdr3_nt: TGCAGTGCTAGCCCCCGGGGGTATAACCAAGAGACCCAGTACTTC
cdr3_aa: CSASPRGYNQETQYF

d_call: TRBD2
j_call: TRBJ2-1
clone_size: few
v_call: TRBV7-9
cdr3_nt: TGTGCCAGCAGCCCACTAGCGGAGGGGAATGAGCAGTTCTTC
cdr3_aa: CASSPLAEGNEQFF

d_call: TRBD1
j_call: TRBJ2-5
clone_size: few
v_call: TRBV6-2/TRBV6-3
cdr3_nt: TGTGCCAGCAGCCTAACGGGACAGGGGCCGGAGACCCAGTACTTC
cdr3_aa: CASSLTGQGPETQYF

d_call: NA
j_call: TRBJ1-2
clone_size: NA
v_call: TRBV10-3
cdr3_nt: TGTGCCATCAGTGGAGGACCGTTCTATGGCTACACCTTC
cdr3_aa: CAISGGPFYGYTF

d_call: TRBD1
j_call: TRBJ1-2
clone_size: few
v_call: TRBV28
cdr3_nt: TGTGCCAGCAACCTCCTGACCCCTTCGGGACAGGGACACTATGGCTACACCTTC
cdr3_aa: CASNLLTPSGQGHYGYTF

d_call: TRBD1
j_call: TRBJ1-2
clone_size: NA
v_call: TRBV20-1
cdr3_nt: TGCAGTGCTAACCTGGGACAGGGCAAGGGCTACACCTTC
cdr3_aa: CSANLGQGKGYTF

d_call: NA
j_call: TRBJ2-7
clone_size: few
v_call: TRBV28
cdr3_nt: TGTGCCAGCAGTCATTCAGCAGGTTTTGTTTACTACGAGCAGTACTTC
cdr3_aa: CASSHSAGFVYYEQYF

d_call: NA
j_call: TRBJ2-1
clone_size: NA
v_call: TRBV21-1
cdr3_nt: TGTACCAGCAGCAAAGCTCGATTAGCGGGAGGGCCTCGGGTCTACAATGAGCAGTTCTTC
cdr3_aa: CTSSKARLAGGPRVYNEQFF

d_call: TRBD1
j_call: TRBJ2-3
clone_size: NA
v_call: TRBV5-5
cdr3_nt: TGTGCCAGCATCCAAAGACTAGGACAGGGTACAGATACGCAGTATTTT
cdr3_aa: CASIQRLGQGTDTQYF

d_call: NA
j_call: TRBJ1-5
clone_size: NA
v_call: TRBV12-3/TRBV12-4
cdr3_nt: TGTGCCAGCAGTCCCCACATCTTATCCACAAATCAGCCCCAGCATTTT
cdr3_aa: CASSPHILSTNQPQHF

d_call: NA
j_call: TRBJ2-3
clone_size: NA
v_call: TRBV12-3/TRBV12-4
cdr3_nt: TGTGCCAGCAGTTTAGCCAGAGTGGGGGCAGATGCGCAGTATTTC
cdr3_aa: CASSLARVGADAQYF

d_call: NA
j_call: TRBJ1-4
clone_size: NA
v_call: TRBV12-3/TRBV12-4
cdr3_nt: TGTGCCAGCAGTTTATCGTCTAGGGGAAATGAAAAACTGTTTTTT
cdr3_aa: CASSLSSRGNEKLFF

d_call: NA
j_call: TRBJ1-1
clone_size: NA
v_call: TRBV20-1
cdr3_nt: TGCAGTGCTAGAGCGGGCAGCGCTGAAGCTTTCTTT
cdr3_aa: CSARAGSAEAFF

d_call: NA
j_call: TRBJ2-3
clone_size: few
v_call: TRBV7-8
cdr3_nt: TGTGCCAGCAGCCCGCTCAGCCAAAGCACAGATACGCAGTATTTT
cdr3_aa: CASSPLSQSTDTQYF

d_call: TRBD2
j_call: TRBJ2-7
clone_size: NA
v_call: TRBV4-1
cdr3_nt: TGCGCCAGCAGCCAAGTACAGCGGGAGGGCCTGTACGAGCAGTACTTC
cdr3_aa: CASSQVQREGLYEQYF

d_call: NA
j_call: TRBJ2-1
clone_size: NA
v_call: TRBV5-1
cdr3_nt: TGCGCCAGCAGCTTGGCCAGAAGGGGGGGGAATAGTGAGCAGTTCTTC
cdr3_aa: CASSLARRGGNSEQFF

d_call: TRBD2
j_call: TRBJ2-3
clone_size: NA
v_call: TRBV11-3
cdr3_nt: TGTGCCAGCAGCTTAGGGGAGCTAGCGGGAGTAGATACGCAGTATTTT
cdr3_aa: CASSLGELAGVDTQYF

d_call: NA
j_call: TRBJ1-2
clone_size: NA
v_call: TRBV28
cdr3_nt: TGTGCCAGCAGTTGGGACGCAGGGAATGGTGGCTACACCTTC
cdr3_aa: CASSWDAGNGGYTF

d_call: NA
j_call: TRBJ1-5
clone_size: NA
v_call: TRBV5-5
cdr3_nt: TGTGCCAACAGCGCCGGGACACCCTATAGCAATCAGCCCCAGCATTTT
cdr3_aa: CANSAGTPYSNQPQHF

d_call: NA
j_call: TRBJ2-3
clone_size: NA
v_call: TRBV20-1
cdr3_nt: TGCAGTGCTAGGTACTGCGGCAGTAGCACAGATACGCAGTATTTT
cdr3_aa: CSARYCGSSTDTQYF

d_call: NA
j_call: TRBJ1-2
clone_size: NA
v_call: TRBV19
cdr3_nt: TGTGCCAGTACCCCCGGGCAGGGCAACTATGGCTACACCTTC
cdr3_aa: CASTPGQGNYGYTF

d_call: TRBD2
j_call: TRBJ2-5
clone_size: NA
v_call: TRBV20-1
cdr3_nt: TGCAGTGCTTCCCCGGGACTAGCTCATAAAGAGACCCAGTACTTC
cdr3_aa: CSASPGLAHKETQYF

d_call: NA
j_call: TRBJ2-7
clone_size: few
v_call: TRBV5-5
cdr3_nt: TGTGCCAGCAGCAAGTACCTGGCCGAGCAGTACTTC
cdr3_aa: CASSKYLAEQYF

d_call: TRBD2
j_call: TRBJ2-5
clone_size: NA
v_call: TRBV20-1
cdr3_nt: TGCAGTGCAGAGAGGACTAGCATGAAAAGGACCCAGTACTTC
cdr3_aa: CSAERTSMKRTQYF

d_call: NA
j_call: TRBJ1-6
clone_size: few
v_call: TRBV11-2
cdr3_nt: TGTGCCAGCAGCTTCGGCAGGGGCACGTCCTATTCCCCCCTCCACTTT
cdr3_aa: CASSFGRGTSYSPLHF